The clone carrying this T cell receptor (beta chain) has only a few counts. The sample comes from a study of OX40 agonist ivuxolimab in advanced cancers. Study information: Given to patients was ivuxolimab, an agonistic anti-OX40 (CD134) antibody. A mean age of approximately 64 years, range about 20 to 79, was recorded, and 70% to 85% were male.

Trimming took 7 bases from V and 6 from J, leaving 18 bases between them. Germline loops: CDR1 ENHRY, CDR2 SYGVKD. The CDR3 covers 14 residues. The repertoire was sequenced with immunoSEQ multiplex PCR; TCRdb's copy has only in-frame clones and lacks some. Of fewer than 30,000 clones listed, over 80% are singletons. Sequencing was performed on CD4+ or CD8+ T cells sorted from blood, taken in a trial of the OX40 agonist ivuxolimab. The rearrangement links TRBV10-3 to TRBJ1-1; D is possibly TRBD1 (6 bases). The sequence derives from an adult with an advanced solid tumor such as melanoma, head and neck, liver or kidney cancer. The CDR3 sequence is CAITLGGTLSEAFF. The CDR3 DNA follows: TGTGCCATCACCTTAGGGGGGACTCTCTCTGAAGCTTTCTTT.